These 30 T cell receptor beta chains originate from one sample sequenced in a study of blood T cell repertoires in COVID-19. Sequenced by immunoSEQ multiplex PCR; TCRdb stores in-frame clones only, minus some. The data contain over 25,000 clones, roughly 90% of them singletons. Sequencing was done on a sample of peripheral blood. Source of these receptors: a human donor in a cohort sampled during active COVID-19.

About this clone: One end of the junction fails to match germline, which may point to a read error. The rearrangement joins TRBV16 to TRBJ2-1; the match to TRBD2 covers 9 bases. From germline, CDR1 is KGHSY and CDR2 FQNENV. CDR3 size: 15 residues. The CDR3 DNA reads as TGTGCCAGCAACCAATCGTCGGCGGGGGGGCCATTATGGTTCTTC. It codes for CASNQSSAGGPLWFF.

The chain joins TRBV7-2 to TRBJ2-3; 9 bases are shared with TRBD1. Germline V CDR1 and CDR2: SGHTA, FQGNSA. The CDR3 is made up of 15 amino acids. V was clipped by 6 bases and J by 4 bases; unmatched bases: 8. CDR3 sequence (DNA): TGTGCCAGCAGGCCCCCGGGACAGGGTTCAGATACGCAGTATTTT. Translating it yields CASRPPGQGSDTQYF.

The V gene is TRBV6-5, the J gene TRBJ1-5; possible D gene TRBD1, 5 bases. The length of the CDR3 is 15 residues. V was cut by 5 bases and J by 2 bases, with 13 bases left in between. Germline CDR1 and CDR2: MNHEY and SVGAGI. As DNA, the CDR3 is TGTGCCAGCAGTAAGGGGAGGGAGGGCAATCAGCCCCAGCATTTT. Translation: CASSKGREGNQPQHF.

The chain is built from TRBV9 and TRBJ1-6, with 8 bases identical to TRBD1. J was trimmed by 8 bases and V by 3 bases; bases with no gene match: 7. Germline-derived CDR1 and CDR2 are SGDLS and YYNGEE. The CDR3 runs to 15 residues. Here the CDR3 reads CASSARTGRDSPLHF. CDR3 DNA sequence: TGTGCCAGCAGCGCCCGGACAGGGAGGGATTCACCCCTCCACTTT.

The chain joins TRBV7-2 to TRBJ1-5; 8 nucleotides line up with TRBD1. Looked up from germline, CDR1 is SGHTA and CDR2 is FQGNSA. This CDR3 comprises 14 residues. The junction had 4 bases not matched to a gene; V was cut back by 3 bases and J by 6 bases. CDR3 sequence (DNA): TGTGCCAGCAGCTTTCTACAGGGGGGTCAGCCCCAGCATTTT. Its translation is CASSFLQGGQPQHF.

This rearrangement joins TRBV7-2 to TRBJ2-7; D is ambiguous. Germline CDR1 is SGHTA and CDR2 is FQGNSA. The CDR3 loop spans 14 amino acids. Trimming removed 1 base from V and 1 base from J, with 8 bases in between. The CDR3 here is CASSLEQLSYEQYF. The CDR3 region has the DNA TGTGCCAGCAGCTTAGAACAGCTATCCTACGAGCAGTACTTC.

This clone was counted a single time. This sequence joins TRBV12-3 or TRBV12-4 and TRBJ2-7, with TRBD1 matching over 7 bases. V shed 6 bases, J shed 7 bases, and the junction held 6 bases outside the gene matches. The CDR3 is 12 residues long. The CDR3 loop is CASSTGAGEQYF. The CDR3 coding sequence is TGTGCCAGCAGCACAGGGGCAGGGGAGCAGTACTTC.

The rearrangement joins TRBV7-6 to TRBJ2-2; 8 bases line up with TRBD1. The CDR3 consists of 15 residues. CDR1 is SGHVS, CDR2 FNYEAQ, per germline. J was trimmed by 3 bases and V by 3 bases; bases with no gene match: 3. CDR3 loop: CASSFTGGDTGELFF. In DNA, the CDR3 is TGTGCCAGCAGCTTCACAGGGGGAGACACCGGGGAGCTGTTTTTT.

This chain joins TRBV3-1 (or the pseudogene TRBV3-2) and TRBJ2-4; D may be TRBD2 (5 bases). The CDR3 length is 17 residues. Trimming took 1 base from V and 0 from J, leaving 13 bases between them. Germline loops: CDR1 LGHDT, CDR2 YNNKEL (reference sequence). DNA for the CDR3: TGTGCCAGCAGCCAAGGCGGGCAAGTTCGAGCCAAAAACATTCAGTACTTC. Residues: CASSQGGQVRAKNIQYF.

The rearrangement links TRBV7-2 to TRBJ2-1; D is perhaps TRBD1 (6 bases). V shed 2 bases and J shed 7 bases, with 15 bases lying between them. Per germline, CDR1 SGHTA and CDR2 FQGNSA. This CDR3 region has 15 residues. CDR3 in amino acids: CASSLQGLGGNEQFF. DNA for the CDR3: TGTGCCAGCAGCTTACAGGGGCTCGGCGGGAATGAGCAGTTCTTC.

This chain links TRBV10-3 with TRBJ2-7; D is unresolved. The CDR3 runs to 12 residues. The V and J ends lost 3 bases and 5 bases respectively, with 8 bases between them. In germline, CDR1 is ENHRY, CDR2 SYGVKD. CDR3 sequence: CAISDGLDEQYF. Here the CDR3 DNA reads TGTGCCATCAGTGATGGGCTTGACGAGCAGTACTTC.

This chain joins TRBV6-5 and TRBJ1-2; 7 bases map to TRBD1. After removal of 5 bases from V and 4 bases from J, the junction contained 7 bases not matched to a gene. Germline CDR1 and CDR2: MNHEY and SVGAGI. CDR3 size: 14 residues. CDR3 DNA sequence: TGTGCCAGCAGTCCCGGGACAGCTAGCTATGGCTACACCTTC. This gives the protein CASSPGTASYGYTF.

The V call is TRBV5-8, the J call TRBJ1-5, with D possibly TRBD1 on 5 matching bases. The CDR3 consists of 16 residues. Trimming cost V 1 base and J 0 bases, with 11 bases left between them. Germline V CDR1 and CDR2: SGHTS, YDEGEE. CDR3: CASSLQGPYSNQPQHF. The CDR3 DNA reads TGTGCCAGCAGCTTGCAGGGTCCCTATAGCAATCAGCCCCAGCATTTT.

The chain has TRBV7-2 and TRBJ2-3, with D possibly TRBD2 on 5 matching bases. The CDR3 is 15 amino acids. The germline V and J ends were trimmed by 5 bases and 5 bases, with 17 bases remaining between them. CDR1 and CDR2 (germline): SGHTA, FQGNSA. CDR3 sequence: CASSGSGPRGDTQYF. CDR3 bases: TGTGCCAGCAGCGGATCGGGCCCACGGGGAGATACGCAGTATTTT. Using reference TRBV7-2 and TRBJ2-3 for the parts outside the CDR3, the full variable domain is GAGVSQSPSNKVTEKGKDVELRCDPISGHTALYWYRQSLGQGLEFLIYFQGNSAPDKSGLPSDRFSAERTGGSVSTLTIQRTQQEDSAVYLCASSGSGPRGDTQYFGPGTRLTVL.

The chain recombines TRBV5-1 with TRBJ1-1; a weak D match, TRBD1 (5 bases). V was cut by 4 bases and J by 5 bases, with 18 bases left in between. Germline V gene sequence: CDR1 SGHRS, CDR2 YFSETQ. CDR3 length equals 15 residues. The CDR3 is CASSPMGTGGTEAFF. CDR3 nucleotides: TGCGCCAGCAGCCCCATGGGGACTGGGGGGACTGAAGCTTTCTTT.

This chain links TRBV18 with TRBJ1-1, with D perhaps matching TRBD1 (5 bases). Per germline, CDR1 KGHSH and CDR2 LQKENI. Trimming took 1 base from V and 6 from J, leaving 9 bases between them. This CDR3 is 13 amino acids long. CDR3 sequence reads: CASSPQEGPEAFF. CDR3 coding DNA: TGTGCCAGCTCACCACAGGAGGGACCTGAAGCTTTCTTT.

The V and J genes are TRBV28 and TRBJ2-1; 8 bases are a match to TRBD1. V gave up 6 bases and J gave up 6 bases; unmatched junction bases: 7. In germline, CDR1 is MDHEN, CDR2 SYDVKM. The CDR3 length is 14 residues. The CDR3 loop reads CASSTGTGINEQFF. The DNA of the CDR3 is TGTGCCAGCAGCACCGGGACAGGTATCAATGAGCAGTTCTTC. Full variable domain (outside the CDR3, taken from reference TRBV28 and TRBJ2-1): DVKVTQSSRYLVKRTGEKVFLECVQDMDHENMFWYRQDPGLGLRLIYFSYDVKMKEKGDIPEGYSVSREKKERFSLILESASTNQTSMYLCASSTGTGINEQFFGPGTRLTVL.

The V gene is TRBV18, the J gene TRBJ1-1, with TRBD1 identical over 9 bases. This CDR3 region has 15 residues. V trimming: 1 base; J trimming: 7 bases; junction bases outside the gene matches: 7. Germline V gene lookup returns CDR1 KGHSH and CDR2 LQKENI. The CDR3 spells CASSPRPGQGGEAFF. CDR3 sequence (DNA): TGTGCCAGCTCACCACGCCCGGGACAGGGAGGTGAAGCTTTCTTT.

The rearrangement uses TRBV4-1 and TRBJ2-2; 7 nucleotides line up with TRBD2. This CDR3 contains 14 residues. V was pared by 2 bases and J by 7 bases, with 4 bases of the junction left unmatched. CDR1 is MGHRA, CDR2 YSYEKL, per germline. CDR3 nucleotides: TGCGCCAGCAGCCAACAGGGACTATACGGGGAGCTGTTTTTT. Translation gives CASSQQGLYGELFF.

J is TRBJ1-4 and V is TRBV7-8; 8 bases line up with TRBD1. The J segment lost 4 bases and the V segment lost 6 bases, leaving 7 bases of the junction unmatched. Germline values: CDR1 SGHVS, CDR2 FQNEAQ. This CDR3 is built from 15 residues. CDR3 loop: CASRLGTGGNEKLFF. CDR3 DNA: TGTGCCAGCAGACTCGGGACAGGCGGTAATGAAAAACTGTTTTTT.

This clone was seen only a few times. The chain recombines TRBV6-5 with TRBJ1-5; D is perhaps TRBD1 (6 bases). The length of the CDR3 is 15 residues. V dropped 4 bases and J dropped 6 bases, with 16 bases sitting between them. Germline CDR1 MNHEY, CDR2 SVGAGI. CDR3 DNA: TGTGCCAGCAGTTCACAGGGCATGTCCGCTCAGCCCCAGCATTTT. It is translated as CASSSQGMSAQPQHF.

This chain links TRBV11-2 with TRBJ2-1; 7 bases match TRBD2. Per germline, CDR1 SGHAT and CDR2 FQNNGV. The CDR3 runs to 15 residues. V lost 5 bases, J lost 0 bases, and 4 bases stayed unmatched. Here the CDR3 DNA reads TGTGCCAGCAGCGCGCGGGGGAGCTCCTACAATGAGCAGTTCTTC. Its protein product is CASSARGSSYNEQFF.

The rearrangement uses TRBV9 and TRBJ1-6; TRBD1 matches at 10 bases. CDR3 length equals 15 residues. Trimming removed 3 bases from V and 10 bases from J; junction bases left unmatched: 7. Germline assignment: CDR1 SGDLS and CDR2 YYNGEE. In nucleotides, the CDR3 is TGTGCCAGCAGCGGATCCGGGACAGGGGTCTCACCCCTCCACTTT. It codes for CASSGSGTGVSPLHF.

The chain employs TRBV6-5 and TRBJ1-6, with 9 bases that match TRBD1. The germline V gene has CDR1 MNHEY and CDR2 SVGAGI. The ends lost 3 bases at V and 10 bases at J; junction bases unmatched: 4. CDR3 length: 14 residues. CDR3 in DNA: TGTGCCAGCAGTTATCGGACAGGGGAATCACCCCTCCACTTT. Its protein product is CASSYRTGESPLHF.

V is TRBV2 and J is TRBJ2-5; no firm D call. Germline CDR1 SNHLY, CDR2 FYNNEI. The length of the CDR3 is 15 residues. V lost 3 bases and J lost 5, with 16 bases in between. The CDR3 here is CASSDSSMARETQYF. CDR3 sequence (DNA): TGTGCCAGCAGTGATTCAAGTATGGCCAGGGAGACCCAGTACTTC.

This chain connects TRBV4-2 to TRBJ1-5; 8 nucleotides agree with TRBD1. CDR1 and CDR2 (germline): LGHNA, YNFKEQ. The ends lost 0 bases at V and 6 bases at J; junction bases unmatched: 7. This CDR3 spans 16 amino acids. The CDR3 sequence: CASSQDRTGNGQPQHF. CDR3 bases: TGTGCCAGCAGCCAAGATCGGACAGGGAATGGTCAGCCCCAGCATTTT.

V gene TRBV7-2 combines with J gene TRBJ2-1, with 10 nucleotides matching TRBD2. With 6 bases clipped from V and 7 bases from J, the junction kept 6 bases outside the gene matches. The V gene's germline CDR1 is SGHTA and CDR2 FQGNSA. The CDR3 extends over 14 amino acids. CDR3 sequence reads: CASSSTSGVNEQFF. The CDR3 coding sequence is TGTGCCAGCAGTTCCACTAGCGGGGTGAATGAGCAGTTCTTC.

The chain couples TRBV4-3 to TRBJ2-1, with unresolved D. The CDR3 sequence is 15 residues long. V lost 0 bases and J lost 9, with 15 bases in between. CDR1 and CDR2 (germline): LGHNA, YSLEER. The CDR3: CASSQDTPGGSEQFF. The DNA for the CDR3 is TGCGCCAGCAGCCAAGATACCCCCGGCGGTAGTGAGCAGTTCTTC.

This chain joins TRBV2 and TRBJ1-2; D is unclear. CDR1 and CDR2 from the germline V gene are SNHLY and FYNNEI. The CDR3 contains 14 residues. The V and J ends lost 5 bases and 6 bases respectively, with 16 bases between them. The CDR3 spells CASSLSPILDGYTF. In DNA form, the CDR3 reads TGTGCCAGCAGTCTAAGCCCTATATTGGATGGCTACACCTTC.

This clone was picked up a small number of times. The chain combines TRBV3-1 (or the pseudogene TRBV3-2) with TRBJ1-2, with D maybe TRBD1 (6 bases). Germline CDR1 is LGHDT and CDR2 is YNNKEL (reference sequence). The germline V and J ends were trimmed by 4 bases and 8 bases, with 17 bases remaining between them. The CDR3 is 14 residues long. CDR3 nucleotide sequence: TGTGCCAGCAGCCCGGGGGCGCGGGGGGCGGGCTACACCTTC. Translated: CASSPGARGAGYTF.